This entry lists 2 T cell receptor beta chains sequenced from one sample in a study of regulatory and conventional T cells in RAG deficiency. Blood CD4+ CD25-high CD127-low regulatory T cells supplied the genomic DNA template. Data came from immunoSEQ multiplex PCR; TCRdb stores just in-frame clones and leaves some out. Among approximately 3,000 clones listed, 94% were seen once. These data were also reused for a study on regulatory T cells. That study adds: Primers: 52 TRBV forward and 13 TRBJ reverse.

The sample comprised CD4+ Tregs sorted from blood. The receptors were sampled from a human donor in good health.

This chain connects TRBV19 to TRBJ2-7, with 9 bases that match TRBD1. The CDR3 is made up of 15 amino acids. After removal of 3 bases from V and 4 bases from J, the junction contained 7 bases not matched to a gene. Germline values: CDR1 LNHDA, CDR2 SQIVND (reference sequence). This chain's CDR3 is CASSMGTGWGYEQYF. The CDR3 DNA reads as TGTGCCAGTAGTATGGGGACAGGGTGGGGTTACGAGCAGTACTTC.

V usage is TRBV5-1 and J usage is TRBJ1-1; 10 bases line up with TRBD1. V shed 8 bases, J shed 5 bases, and the junction held 18 bases outside the gene matches. CDR1 SGHRS and CDR2 YFSETQ come from the germline V gene. The CDR3 sequence is 17 residues long. This chain's CDR3 is CASRTGTGVGVDTEAFF. CDR3 DNA: TGCGCCAGTAGAACCGGGACAGGGGTGGGGGTCGATACTGAAGCTTTCTTT.